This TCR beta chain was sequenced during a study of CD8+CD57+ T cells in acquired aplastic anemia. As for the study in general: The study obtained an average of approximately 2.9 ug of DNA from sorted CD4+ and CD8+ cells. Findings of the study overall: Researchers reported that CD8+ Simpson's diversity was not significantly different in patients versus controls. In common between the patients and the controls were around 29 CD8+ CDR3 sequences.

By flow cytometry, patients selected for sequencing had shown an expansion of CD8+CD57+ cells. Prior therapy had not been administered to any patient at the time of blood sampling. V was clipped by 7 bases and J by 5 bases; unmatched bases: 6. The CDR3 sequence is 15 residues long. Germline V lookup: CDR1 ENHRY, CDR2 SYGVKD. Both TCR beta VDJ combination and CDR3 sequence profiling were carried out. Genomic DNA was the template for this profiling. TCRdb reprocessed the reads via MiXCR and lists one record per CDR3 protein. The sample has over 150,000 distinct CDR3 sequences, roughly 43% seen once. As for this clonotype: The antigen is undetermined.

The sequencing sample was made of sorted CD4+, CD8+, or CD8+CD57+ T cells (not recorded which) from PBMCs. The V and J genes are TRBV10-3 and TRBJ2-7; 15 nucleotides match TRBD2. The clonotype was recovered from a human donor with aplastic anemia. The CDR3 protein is CAIKGTSGRFDEQYF. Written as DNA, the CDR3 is TGTGCCATCAAAGGGACTAGCGGGAGGTTCGACGAGCAGTACTTC.